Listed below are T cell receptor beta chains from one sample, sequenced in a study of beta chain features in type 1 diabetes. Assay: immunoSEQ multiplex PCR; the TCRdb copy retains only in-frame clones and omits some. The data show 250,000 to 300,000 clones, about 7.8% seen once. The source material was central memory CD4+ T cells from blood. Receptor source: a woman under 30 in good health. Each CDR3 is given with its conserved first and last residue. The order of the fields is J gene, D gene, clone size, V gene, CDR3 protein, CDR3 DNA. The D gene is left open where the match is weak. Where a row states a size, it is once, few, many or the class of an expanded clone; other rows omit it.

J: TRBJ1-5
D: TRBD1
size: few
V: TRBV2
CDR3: CASSAGQADQPQHF
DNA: TGTGCCAGCAGTGCGGGACAGGCAGATCAGCCCCAGCATTTT

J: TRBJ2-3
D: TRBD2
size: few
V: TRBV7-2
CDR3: CASSSLGLAGNKQYF
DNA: TGTGCCAGCAGCTCCCTAGGACTAGCGGGCAATAAGCAGTATTTT

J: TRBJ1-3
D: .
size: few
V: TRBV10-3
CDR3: CAIRGTAGNTIYF
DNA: TGTGCCATACGCGGGACGGCAGGAAACACCATATATTTT

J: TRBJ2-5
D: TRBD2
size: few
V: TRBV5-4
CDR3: CASSLGSSGQETQYF
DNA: TGTGCCAGCAGCTTGGGGTCTAGCGGCCAAGAGACCCAGTACTTC

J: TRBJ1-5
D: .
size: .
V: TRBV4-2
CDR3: CASSQVEGYNQPQHF
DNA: TGTGCCAGCAGCCAAGTGGAGGGATACAATCAGCCCCAGCATTTT

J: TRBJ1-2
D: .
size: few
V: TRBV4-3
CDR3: CASSQGGSYGYTF
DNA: TGCGCCAGCAGCCAAGGGGGGAGCTATGGCTACACCTTC

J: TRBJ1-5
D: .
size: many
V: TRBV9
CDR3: CASSVDSGKQPQHF
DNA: TGTGCCAGCAGCGTAGATTCGGGGAAACAGCCCCAGCATTTT

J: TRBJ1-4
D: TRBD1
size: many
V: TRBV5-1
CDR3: CASSIGKGQNEKLFF
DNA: TGCGCCAGCAGCATCGGTAAGGGACAGAATGAAAAACTGTTTTTT

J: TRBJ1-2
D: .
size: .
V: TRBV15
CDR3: CATSRDTYYGYTF
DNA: TGTGCCACCAGCAGGGATACATACTATGGCTACACCTTC

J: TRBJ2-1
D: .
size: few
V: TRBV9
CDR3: CASSVAPPVF
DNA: TGTGCCAGCAGCGTGGCCCCCCCCGTCTTC

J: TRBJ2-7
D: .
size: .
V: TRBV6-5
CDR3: CASSYRGLVYEQYF
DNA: TGTGCCAGCAGCTACAGGGGACTAGTCTACGAGCAGTACTTC

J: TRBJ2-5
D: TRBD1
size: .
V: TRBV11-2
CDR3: CASSYDRGETQYF
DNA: TGTGCCAGCAGCTACGACAGGGGAGAGACCCAGTACTTC

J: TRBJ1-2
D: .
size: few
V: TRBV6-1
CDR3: CASSALTPGAGGYTF
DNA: TGTGCCAGCAGTGCCCTCACTCCAGGGGCAGGGGGCTACACCTTC

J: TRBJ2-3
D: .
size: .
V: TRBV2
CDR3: CASPKRARGSDTQYF
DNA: TGTGCCAGCCCCAAACGGGCCAGGGGATCCGATACGCAGTATTTT

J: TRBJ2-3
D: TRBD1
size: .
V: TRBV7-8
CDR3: CASSLDRGRQYF
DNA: TGTGCCAGCAGCTTGGACAGGGGTAGGCAGTATTTT

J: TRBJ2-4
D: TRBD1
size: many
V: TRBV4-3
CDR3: CASGDREGNIQYF
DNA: TGCGCCAGCGGGGACAGGGAGGGAAACATTCAGTACTTC

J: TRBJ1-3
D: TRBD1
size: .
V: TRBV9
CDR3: CASSPGQSSGNTIYF
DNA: TGTGCCAGCAGCCCGGGACAGAGCTCTGGAAACACCATATATTTT

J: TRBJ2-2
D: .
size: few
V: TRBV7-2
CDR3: CASSNSFSGELFF
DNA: TGTGCCAGCAGCAACAGTTTTTCCGGGGAGCTGTTTTTT

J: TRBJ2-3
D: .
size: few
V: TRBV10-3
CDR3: CASSYGDDTDTQYF
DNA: TGTGCCAGCAGTTACGGGGACGACACAGATACGCAGTATTTT

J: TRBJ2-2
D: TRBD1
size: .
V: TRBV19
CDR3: CASSTLGTANTGELFF
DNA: TGTGCCAGTAGTACCCTCGGGACAGCGAACACCGGGGAGCTGTTTTTT

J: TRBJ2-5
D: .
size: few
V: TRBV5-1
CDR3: CASSYLQLGETQYF
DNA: TGCGCCAGCAGCTATCTACAACTAGGGGAGACCCAGTACTTC

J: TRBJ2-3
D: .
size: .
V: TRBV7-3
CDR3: CASSLEGHTDTQYF
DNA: TGTGCCAGCAGCTTAGAGGGGCACACAGATACGCAGTATTTT

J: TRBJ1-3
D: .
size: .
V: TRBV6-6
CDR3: CASSYSKGSGNTIYF
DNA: TGTGCCAGCAGTTACTCGAAGGGGTCTGGAAACACCATATATTTT

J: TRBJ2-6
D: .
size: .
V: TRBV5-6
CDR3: CASRTGLDSGANVLTF
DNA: TGTGCCAGCAGAACCGGGTTAGACTCTGGGGCCAACGTCCTGACTTTC

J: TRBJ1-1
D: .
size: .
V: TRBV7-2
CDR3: CASRTQPNTEAFF
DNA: TGTGCCAGCCGAACCCAACCGAACACTGAAGCTTTCTTT

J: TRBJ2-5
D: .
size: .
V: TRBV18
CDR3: CASSPLTLVETQYF
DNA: TGTGCCAGCTCACCACTGACGCTTGTGGAGACCCAGTACTTC

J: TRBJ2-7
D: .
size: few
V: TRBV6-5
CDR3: CAAGWTYEQYF
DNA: TGTGCCGCCGGATGGACCTACGAGCAGTACTTC

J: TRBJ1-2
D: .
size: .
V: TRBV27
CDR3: CASSSGGTPPYGYTF
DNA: TGTGCCAGCAGTTCCGGCGGGACCCCCCCCTATGGCTACACCTTC

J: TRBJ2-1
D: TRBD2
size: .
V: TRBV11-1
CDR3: CASSRSGGSYNEQFF
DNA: TGTGCCAGCAGCCGTAGCGGGGGGTCCTACAATGAGCAGTTCTTC

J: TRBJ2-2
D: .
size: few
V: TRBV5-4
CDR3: CASSQVASGELFF
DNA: TGTGCCAGCAGCCAAGTCGCGTCCGGGGAGCTGTTTTTT

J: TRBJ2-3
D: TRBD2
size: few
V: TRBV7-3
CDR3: CASSPWTSGSWGTDTQYF
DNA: TGTGCCAGCAGCCCCTGGACTAGCGGGAGCTGGGGCACAGATACGCAGTATTTT

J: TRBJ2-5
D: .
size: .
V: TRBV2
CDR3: CASLEGPGPEETQYF
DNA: TGTGCCAGCCTAGAGGGACCGGGGCCAGAAGAGACCCAGTACTTC

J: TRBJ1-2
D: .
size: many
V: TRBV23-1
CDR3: CASSRGRDYGYTF
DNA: TGCGCCAGCAGTCGTGGCAGGGACTATGGCTACACCTTC

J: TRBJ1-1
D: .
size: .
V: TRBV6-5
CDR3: CASSYGDTEAFF
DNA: TGTGCCAGCAGTTACGGGGACACTGAAGCTTTCTTT

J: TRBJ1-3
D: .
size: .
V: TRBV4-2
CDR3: CASSLQARGSGNTIYF
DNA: TGTGCCAGCAGCCTCCAGGCGCGGGGTTCTGGAAACACCATATATTTT